This T cell receptor (beta chain) was sequenced during a study of metastatic and nonmetastatic thyroid tumors. Turning to the study itself: The study looked at repertoires side by side in blood and in tumor or nodule tissue from malignant and benign thyroid patients. Whole-study findings and limits: Versus benign nodules, malignant thyroid tumors reportedly had significantly higher TCR beta diversity, in blood and tumor.

Original processing methods: A papillary thyroid cancer distant-metastasis classifier was built from CDR3 differences across clinicopathological groups. TCRdb re-called the PCR reads with MiXCR. These V and J calls originate from TCRdb's pipeline instead of the authors' own analysis. The sample includes over 9,000 clones, over 30% seen only once; the top ten take roughly a sixth. The ends were cut back, 3 bases at V and 2 bases at J, with 14 bases in the middle. CDR1 and CDR2 from the germline V gene are MNHEY and SMNVEV (reference sequence). The CDR3 runs to 15 residues. This clone has just a few counts. Its specificity is not known. Patients were all untreated before their thyroid surgery.

The source is a female donor with papillary thyroid cancer or a benign thyroid nodule (not recorded which). Some clones in this sample may be carry-over from other donors' samples. The chain is built from TRBV27 and TRBJ2-7, with D perhaps TRBD1 or TRBD2 (5 bases each). Sequencing was performed on tumor tissue. The CDR3 region is CASSLGDQYPYEQYF. The CDR3 DNA reads TGTGCCAGCAGTTTGGGGGACCAGTATCCCTACGAGCAGTACTTC.